This passage covers 19 T cell receptor beta chains from one sample sequenced in a study of tissue T cells after allogeneic stem cell transplantation. Clones were sequenced by immunoSEQ multiplex PCR, and TCRdb holds only the in-frame ones, with some missing. The data hold around 40,000 clones, with over 85% observed a single time. Sequenced material: blood, taken before transplantation. These receptors all come from a woman aged 35 to 69 who later had graft-versus-host disease after an allogeneic stem cell transplant.

This chain connects TRBV28 to TRBJ1-5, with 8 bases lining up with TRBD1. Trimming removed 1 base from V and 6 bases from J; junction bases left unmatched: 8. The CDR3 totals 16 residues. Germline lookup yields CDR1 MDHEN and CDR2 SYDVKM. This CDR3 is CASSLSGGRVGQPQHF. Here the CDR3 DNA reads TGTGCCAGCAGTTTATCAGGGGGCAGGGTCGGTCAGCCCCAGCATTTT.

V usage is TRBV19 and J usage is TRBJ2-1; TRBD2 matches at 10 bases. Trimming cost V 10 bases and J 7 bases; bases outside gene matches: 7. CDR1 is LNHDA, CDR2 SQIVND, per germline (reference sequence). The CDR3 length is 13 residues. CDR3 loop: CATSTSGFNEQFF. The CDR3 bases are TGTGCCACCTCGACTAGCGGGTTTAATGAGCAGTTCTTC.

The V call is TRBV6-2 or TRBV6-3, the J call TRBJ1-1; TRBD1 is a possible D gene (5 bases). This CDR3 region has 15 residues. V lost 6 bases and J lost 5, with 19 bases in between. Per germline, CDR1 MNHEY and CDR2 SVGEGT. The CDR3 region is CASSPPGQGETEAFF. The CDR3 region has the DNA TGTGCCAGCAGCCCCCCCGGGCAGGGAGAAACTGAAGCTTTCTTT.

The chain combines TRBV7-9 with TRBJ1-1, with D uncertain. Trimming stripped 5 bases from V and 5 bases from J, with 12 bases between. The CDR3 consists of 13 residues. Germline V gene lookup returns CDR1 SEHNR and CDR2 FQNEAQ (reference sequence). CDR3 in amino acids: CASSMTLTTEAFF. The CDR3 DNA is TGTGCCAGCAGCATGACCCTTACGACTGAAGCTTTCTTT.

This clone has only a few counts. The CDR3 loop is CASSLQGGWSNQPQHF. CDR3 nucleotide sequence: TGTGCCAGCAGCTTACAGGGGGGGTGGAGCAATCAGCCCCAGCATTTT. The chain recombines TRBV7-2 with TRBJ1-5; TRBD1 matches 7 bases. The CDR3 spans 16 residues. Germline-derived CDR1 and CDR2 are SGHTA and FQGNSA. With 2 bases clipped from V and 1 base from J, the junction kept 5 bases outside the gene matches.

The chain carries TRBV5-1 and TRBJ1-6, with D tentatively TRBD1 (6 bases). Per germline, CDR1 SGHRS and CDR2 YFSETQ. CDR3 length: 14 amino acids. V was trimmed by 2 bases and J by 11 bases, leaving 14 bases between them. DNA of the CDR3: TGCGCCAGCAGCTTAGCACAGGGTGTACCACCCCTCCACTTT. Translation gives CASSLAQGVPPLHF.

This clone was counted once. V and J are TRBV28 and TRBJ2-3, with 8 bases that match TRBD2. CDR3 length: 14 residues. In germline, CDR1 is MDHEN, CDR2 SYDVKM. Losses at the gene ends were 8 bases for V and 3 bases for J; bases not matched to a gene: 7. CDR3 sequence reads: CASRGGGSTDTQYF. The CDR3 DNA reads TGTGCCAGCCGGGGGGGAGGTTCGACAGATACGCAGTATTTT.

The chain recombines TRBV30 with TRBJ2-2; perhaps TRBD2 as D (7 bases). Per the germline V gene, CDR1 is GTSNPN and CDR2 is SVGIG (reference sequence). Trimming shortened V by 5 bases and J by 1 base, and 11 bases separated the two germline ends. The CDR3 spans 14 residues. CDR3 sequence (DNA): TGTGCCTGGCGAGCGGGACAGAACACCGGGGAGCTGTTTTTT. It translates to CAWRAGQNTGELFF.

This clone occurred once. The chain couples TRBV10-3 to TRBJ2-5, with 9 bases fitting TRBD2. The germline V gene encodes CDR1 ENHRY and CDR2 SYGVKD. The CDR3 loop spans 13 amino acids. Trimming removed 6 bases from V and 5 bases from J; junction bases left unmatched: 4. The CDR3 protein is CAISGTSLETQYF. Here the CDR3 DNA reads TGTGCCATCAGCGGGACTAGCTTGGAGACCCAGTACTTC.

J is TRBJ2-7 and V is TRBV11-2; possibly TRBD1 for D (5 bases). Trimming shortened V by 1 base and J by 2 bases, and 6 bases separated the two germline ends. CDR1 is SGHAT, CDR2 FQNNGV, per germline. This CDR3 region has 13 residues. The CDR3 DNA sequence: TGTGCCAGCAGCTTAGCCAGGGCCTACGAGCAGTACTTC. The encoded protein is CASSLARAYEQYF.

The CDR3 region has the DNA TGTGCCAGCAGTGAACTCATGAACACTGAAGCTTTCTTT. Protein product: CASSELMNTEAFF. The V and J genes are TRBV6-1 and TRBJ1-1; D not certain. The CDR3 spans 13 residues. Looked up from germline, CDR1 is MNHNS and CDR2 is SASEGT. The V end was cut by 2 bases, the J end by 0 bases, with 4 bases between.

J is TRBJ1-3 and V is TRBV3-1 (or the pseudogene TRBV3-2), with D unresolved. This CDR3 has 14 residues. Deletions cut 4 bases from V and 2 bases from J, with 9 bases between. The germline CDR1 and CDR2 sequences are LGHDT and YNNKEL (reference sequence). The CDR3 region is CASSPGRTGNTIYF. Here the CDR3 DNA reads TGTGCCAGCAGCCCGGGGAGGACTGGAAACACCATATATTTT.

The chain couples TRBV11-3 to TRBJ2-1; D ambiguous. This CDR3 contains 13 residues. In germline, CDR1 is SGHNT, CDR2 YENEEA. V lost 3 bases and J lost 9, with 12 bases in between. This chain's CDR3 is CASSLGGRFEQFF. In nucleotides, the CDR3 is TGTGCCAGCAGCTTGGGTGGGCGGTTTGAGCAGTTCTTC.

The rearrangement uses TRBV28 and TRBJ1-3; 7 nucleotides match TRBD1. Germline CDR1 reads MDHEN; CDR2 reads SYDVKM. The CDR3 is 15 amino acids. The ends lost 6 bases at V and 0 bases at J; junction bases unmatched: 5. CDR3 region: CASSGGTASGNTIYF. The CDR3 nucleotides are TGTGCCAGCAGCGGGGGGACAGCCTCTGGAAACACCATATATTTT. Supplemented by reference TRBV28 and TRBJ1-3, the full variable domain reads DVKVTQSSRYLVKRTGEKVFLECVQDMDHENMFWYRQDPGLGLRLIYFSYDVKMKEKGDIPEGYSVSREKKERFSLILESASTNQTSMYLCASSGGTASGNTIYFGEGSWLTVV.

There are a few counts of this clone. The chain carries TRBV6-6 and TRBJ1-5; the D is unclear. The ends were cut back, 7 bases at V and 7 bases at J, with 8 bases in the middle. The CDR3 is made up of 11 amino acids. Germline lookup yields CDR1 MNHNY and CDR2 SVGAGI (reference sequence). The CDR3 protein is CASKLEQPQHF. CDR3 nucleotides: TGTGCCAGCAAGTTGGAGCAGCCCCAGCATTTT.

The rearrangement links TRBV19 to TRBJ2-6; D gene ambiguous. The CDR3 consists of 15 residues. V lost 2 bases, J lost 0 bases, and 5 bases lay in between. Germline loops: CDR1 LNHDA, CDR2 SQIVND (reference sequence). The CDR3 is CASSIRSSGANVLTF. In DNA, the CDR3 is TGTGCCAGTAGTATAAGGAGCTCTGGGGCCAACGTCCTGACTTTC. Drawing the rest from reference TRBV19 and TRBJ2-6, the complete variable domain is DGGITQSPKYLFRKEGQNVTLSCEQNLNHDAMYWYRQDPGQGLRLIYYSQIVNDFQKGDIAEGYSVSREKKESFPLTVTSAQKNPTAFYLCASSIRSSGANVLTFGAGSRLTVL.

The chain combines TRBV25-1 with TRBJ2-2, with a tentative D call TRBD2 (6 bases). V was pared by 2 bases and J by 0 bases, with 7 bases between. The germline gives CDR1 MGHDK, CDR2 SYGVNS. The CDR3 totals 15 residues. The chain's CDR3 is CASSEPGANTGELFF. The CDR3 region has the DNA TGTGCCAGCAGTGAACCGGGGGCGAACACCGGGGAGCTGTTTTTT.

The rearrangement joins TRBV4-1 to TRBJ2-1; D remains unclear. V was trimmed by 0 bases and J by 10 bases, leaving 7 bases between them. Per the germline V gene, CDR1 is MGHRA and CDR2 is YSYEKL. This CDR3 is 12 amino acids long. CDR3 nucleotides: TGCGCCAGCAGCCAAGAGGTTGGGGAGCAGTTCTTC. It yields the protein CASSQEVGEQFF.

The chain couples TRBV5-8 to TRBJ1-5; D gene unclear. Between the trimmed V and J ends, which lost 2 bases and 2 bases, there was a span of 11 bases. The CDR3 is made up of 15 amino acids. Germline-derived CDR1 and CDR2 are SGHTS and YDEGEE. CDR3 residues: CASSFRTGGNQPQHF. As DNA, the CDR3 is TGTGCCAGCAGCTTCCGGACTGGGGGCAATCAGCCCCAGCATTTT. Using reference TRBV5-8 and TRBJ1-5 for the parts outside the CDR3, the full variable domain is EAGVTQSPTHLIKTRGQQATLRCSPISGHTSVYWYQQALGLGLQFLLWYDEGEERNRGNFPPRFSGRQFPNYSSELNVNALELEDSALYLCASSFRTGGNQPQHFGDGTRLSIL.